The clone carrying this T cell receptor beta chain was counted only a few times. Its target is not known. These data come from a study of T cell responses to AZD1222 COVID-19 vaccine. Study-wide results and caveats: Clonal diversity may have been underestimated in mostly white British donors. Vaccine-associated CD4 TCRs spanned spike, dominant at 160-218 and 743-854.

Pooled samples include second doses given at about 4 or 12 weeks. V was trimmed by 4 bases and J by 8 bases, leaving 15 bases between them. CDR1 SGHTA and CDR2 FQGNSA come from the germline V gene. The CDR3 has 14 residues. Here immunoSEQ multiplex PCR was the method, and the copy in TCRdb shows in-frame clones only, minus some. The sample gives just over 150,000 clones, about 90% of which show up once; roughly 10% is in the top ten. The source is an adult who received the AZD1222 COVID-19 vaccine. Sequences were derived from peripheral blood, sampled 28 days after the second AZD1222 dose. J is TRBJ2-1 and V is TRBV7-2; D is undetermined. The DNA of the CDR3 is TGTGCCAGCAGCTCTAAGGGCAGCTTCTATGAGCAGTTCTTC. This gives the protein CASSSKGSFYEQFF.